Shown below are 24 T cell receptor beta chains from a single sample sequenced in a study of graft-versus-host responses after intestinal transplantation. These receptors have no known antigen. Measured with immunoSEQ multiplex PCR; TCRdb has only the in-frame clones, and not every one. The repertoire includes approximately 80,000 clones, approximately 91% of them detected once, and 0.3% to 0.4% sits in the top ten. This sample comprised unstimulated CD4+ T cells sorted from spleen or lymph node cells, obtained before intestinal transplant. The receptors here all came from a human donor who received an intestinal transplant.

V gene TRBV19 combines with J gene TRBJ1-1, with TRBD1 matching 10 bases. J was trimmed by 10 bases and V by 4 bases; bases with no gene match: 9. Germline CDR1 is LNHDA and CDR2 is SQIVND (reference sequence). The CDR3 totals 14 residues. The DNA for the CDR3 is TGTGCCAGTAGTACAGACAGGGGGCGCGTTCCAGCTTTCTTT. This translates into CASSTDRGRVPAFF.

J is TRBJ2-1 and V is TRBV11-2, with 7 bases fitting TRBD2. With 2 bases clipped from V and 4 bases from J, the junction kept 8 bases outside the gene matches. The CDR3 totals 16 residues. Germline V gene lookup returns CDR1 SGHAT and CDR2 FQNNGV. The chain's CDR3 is CASSLRASGPYNEQFF. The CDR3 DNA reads TGTGCCAGCAGCTTAAGGGCTAGCGGACCTTACAATGAGCAGTTCTTC.

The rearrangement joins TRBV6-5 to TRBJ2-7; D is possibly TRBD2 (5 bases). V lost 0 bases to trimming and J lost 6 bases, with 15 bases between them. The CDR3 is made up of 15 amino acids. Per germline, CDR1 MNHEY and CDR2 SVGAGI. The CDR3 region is CASSYSTASKGEQYF. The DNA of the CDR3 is TGTGCCAGCAGTTACTCGACGGCTAGCAAGGGCGAGCAGTACTTC.

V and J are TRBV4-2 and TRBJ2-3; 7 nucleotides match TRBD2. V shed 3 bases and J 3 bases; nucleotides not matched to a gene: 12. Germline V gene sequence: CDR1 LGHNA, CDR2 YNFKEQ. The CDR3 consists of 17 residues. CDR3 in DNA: TGTGCCAGCAGCCAGACGCGAATAGCGGGTCGAACAGATACGCAGTATTTT. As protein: CASSQTRIAGRTDTQYF.

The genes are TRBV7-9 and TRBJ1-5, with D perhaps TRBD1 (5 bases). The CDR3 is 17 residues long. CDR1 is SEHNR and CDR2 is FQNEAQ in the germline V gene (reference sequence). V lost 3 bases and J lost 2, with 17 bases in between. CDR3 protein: CASSLGTGTPGNQPQHF. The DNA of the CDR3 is TGTGCCAGCAGCTTGGGAACAGGTACCCCGGGCAATCAGCCCCAGCATTTT.

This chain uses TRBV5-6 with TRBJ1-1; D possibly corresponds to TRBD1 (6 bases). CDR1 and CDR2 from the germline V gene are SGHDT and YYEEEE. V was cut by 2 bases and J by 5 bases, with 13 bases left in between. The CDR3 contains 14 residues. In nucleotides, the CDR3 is TGTGCCAGCAGCTTTTACCCCGGACAGACTGAAGCTTTCTTT. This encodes CASSFYPGQTEAFF.

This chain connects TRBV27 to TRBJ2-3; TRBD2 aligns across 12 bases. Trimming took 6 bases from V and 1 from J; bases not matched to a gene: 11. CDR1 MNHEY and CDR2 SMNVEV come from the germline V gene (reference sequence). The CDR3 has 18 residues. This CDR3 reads CASRTLAGGGVGTDTQYF. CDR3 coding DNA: TGTGCCAGCAGAACCCTAGCGGGAGGGGGAGTGGGCACAGATACGCAGTATTTT.

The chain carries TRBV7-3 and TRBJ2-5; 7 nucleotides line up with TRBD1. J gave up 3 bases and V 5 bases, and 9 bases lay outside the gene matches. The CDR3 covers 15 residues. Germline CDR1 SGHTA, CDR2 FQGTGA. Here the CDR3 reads CASSPKGTAKETQYF. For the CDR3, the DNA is TGTGCCAGCAGCCCCAAGGGGACAGCAAAAGAGACCCAGTACTTC. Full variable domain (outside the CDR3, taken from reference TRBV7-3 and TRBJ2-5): GAGVSQTPSNKVTEKGKYVELRCDPISGHTALYWYRQSLGQGPEFLIYFQGTGAADDSGLPNDRFFAVRPEGSVSTLKIQRTERGDSAVYLCASSPKGTAKETQYFGPGTRLLVL.

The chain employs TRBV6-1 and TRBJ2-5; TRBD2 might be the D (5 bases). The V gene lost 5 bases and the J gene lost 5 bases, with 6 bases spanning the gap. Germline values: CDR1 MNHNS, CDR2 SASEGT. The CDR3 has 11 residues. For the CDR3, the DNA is TGTGCCAGCAGTCGCGGGGAGACCCAGTACTTC. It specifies CASSRGETQYF.

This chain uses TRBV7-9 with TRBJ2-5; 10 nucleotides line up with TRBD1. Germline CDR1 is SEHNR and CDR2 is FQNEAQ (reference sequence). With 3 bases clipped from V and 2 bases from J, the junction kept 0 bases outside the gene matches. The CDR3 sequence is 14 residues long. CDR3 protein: CASSLDRGQETQYF. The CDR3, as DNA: TGTGCCAGCAGCTTGGACAGGGGGCAAGAGACCCAGTACTTC.

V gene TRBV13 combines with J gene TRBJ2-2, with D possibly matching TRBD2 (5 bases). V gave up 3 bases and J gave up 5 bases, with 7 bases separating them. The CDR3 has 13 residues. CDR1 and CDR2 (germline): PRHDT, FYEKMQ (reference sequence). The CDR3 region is CASSFERTGELFF. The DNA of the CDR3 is TGTGCCAGCAGCTTTGAGCGGACCGGGGAGCTGTTTTTT.

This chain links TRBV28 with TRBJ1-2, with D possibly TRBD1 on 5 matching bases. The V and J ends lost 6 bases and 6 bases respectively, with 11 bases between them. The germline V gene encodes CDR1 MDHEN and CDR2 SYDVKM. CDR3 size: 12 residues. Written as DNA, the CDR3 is TGTGCCAGCAGGAGCGGAGGGGATGGCTACACCTTC. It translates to CASRSGGDGYTF.

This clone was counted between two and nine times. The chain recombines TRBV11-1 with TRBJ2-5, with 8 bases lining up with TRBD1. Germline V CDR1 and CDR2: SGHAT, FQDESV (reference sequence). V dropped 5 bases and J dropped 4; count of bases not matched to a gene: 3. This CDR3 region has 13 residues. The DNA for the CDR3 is TGTGCCAGCAGCCCAGGGGGCCGAGAGACCCAGTACTTC. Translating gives CASSPGGRETQYF. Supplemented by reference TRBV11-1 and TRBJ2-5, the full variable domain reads EAEVAQSPRYKITEKSQAVAFWCDPISGHATLYWYRQILGQGPELLVQFQDESVVDDSQLPKDRFSAERLKGVDSTLKIQPAELGDSAMYLCASSPGGRETQYFGPGTRLLVL.

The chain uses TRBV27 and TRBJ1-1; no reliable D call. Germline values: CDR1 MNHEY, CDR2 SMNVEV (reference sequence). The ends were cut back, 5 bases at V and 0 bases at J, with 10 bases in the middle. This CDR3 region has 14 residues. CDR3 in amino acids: CASSPTVMNTEAFF. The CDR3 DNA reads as TGTGCCAGCAGTCCCACAGTCATGAACACTGAAGCTTTCTTT.

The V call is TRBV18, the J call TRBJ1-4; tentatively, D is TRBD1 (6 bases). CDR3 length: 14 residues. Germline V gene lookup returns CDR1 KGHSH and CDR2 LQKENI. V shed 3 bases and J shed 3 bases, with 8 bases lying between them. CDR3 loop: CASSPTGANEKLFF. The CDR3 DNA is TGTGCCAGCTCACCGACAGGCGCTAATGAAAAACTGTTTTTT.

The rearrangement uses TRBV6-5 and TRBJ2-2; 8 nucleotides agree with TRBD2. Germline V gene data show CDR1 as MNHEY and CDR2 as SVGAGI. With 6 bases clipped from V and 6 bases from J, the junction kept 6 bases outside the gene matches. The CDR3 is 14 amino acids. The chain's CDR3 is CASRDGRGSGELFF. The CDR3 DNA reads TGTGCCAGCAGGGACGGGAGGGGGTCCGGGGAGCTGTTTTTT.

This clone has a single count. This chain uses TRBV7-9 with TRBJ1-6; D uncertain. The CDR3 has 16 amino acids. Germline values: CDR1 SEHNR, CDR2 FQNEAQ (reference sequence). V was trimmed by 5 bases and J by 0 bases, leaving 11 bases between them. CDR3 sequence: CASSRDLSSYNSPLHF. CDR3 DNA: TGTGCCAGCAGCCGCGATCTAAGCTCCTATAATTCACCCCTCCACTTT.

The CDR3 DNA reads as TGCGCCAGCAGCCCCGACAGGCCCCCTAATGAAAAACTGTTTTTT. Translation gives CASSPDRPPNEKLFF. The chain links TRBV5-1 to TRBJ1-4, with D possibly being TRBD1 (6 bases). This CDR3 has 15 amino acids. The V end was cut by 4 bases, the J end by 3 bases, with 13 bases between. The germline V gene has CDR1 SGHRS and CDR2 YFSETQ.

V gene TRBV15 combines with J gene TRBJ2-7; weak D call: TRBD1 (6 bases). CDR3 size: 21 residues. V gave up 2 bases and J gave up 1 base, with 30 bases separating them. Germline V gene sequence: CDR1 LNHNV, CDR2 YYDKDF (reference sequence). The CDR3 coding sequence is TGTGCCACCAGCAGAATTATCAGGGATTGGGACACAACTTCAGGGTCCTACGAGCAGTACTTC. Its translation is CATSRIIRDWDTTSGSYEQYF.

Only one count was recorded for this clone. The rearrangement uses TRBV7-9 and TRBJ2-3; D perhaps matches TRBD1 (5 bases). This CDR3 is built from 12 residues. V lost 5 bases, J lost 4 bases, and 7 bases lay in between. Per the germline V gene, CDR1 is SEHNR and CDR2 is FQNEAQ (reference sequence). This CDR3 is CASSKTADTQYF. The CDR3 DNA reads TGTGCCAGCAGCAAGACAGCAGATACGCAGTATTTT.

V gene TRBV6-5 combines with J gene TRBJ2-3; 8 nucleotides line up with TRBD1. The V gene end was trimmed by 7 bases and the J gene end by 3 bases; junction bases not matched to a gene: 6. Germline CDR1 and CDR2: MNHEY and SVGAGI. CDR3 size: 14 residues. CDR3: CASKLTGGTDTQYF. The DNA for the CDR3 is TGTGCCAGCAAACTCACAGGGGGGACAGATACGCAGTATTTT.

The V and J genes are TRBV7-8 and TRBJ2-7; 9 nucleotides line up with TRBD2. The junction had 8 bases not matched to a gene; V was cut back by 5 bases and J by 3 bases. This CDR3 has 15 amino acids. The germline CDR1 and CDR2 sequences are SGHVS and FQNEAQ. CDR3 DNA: TGTGCCAGCAGCCCGCTAGCGGGGATTTTCTACGAGCAGTACTTC. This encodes CASSPLAGIFYEQYF. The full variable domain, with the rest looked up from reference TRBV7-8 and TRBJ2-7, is GAGVSQSPRYKVAKRGQDVALRCDPISGHVSLFWYQQALGQGPEFLTYFQNEAQLDKSGLPSDRFFAERPEGSVSTLKIQRTQQEDSAVYLCASSPLAGIFYEQYFGPGTRLTVT.

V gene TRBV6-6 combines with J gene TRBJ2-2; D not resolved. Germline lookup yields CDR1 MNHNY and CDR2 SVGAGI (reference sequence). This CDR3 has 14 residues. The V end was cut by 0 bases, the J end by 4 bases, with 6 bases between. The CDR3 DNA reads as TGTGCCAGCAGTTACTCTGCCGGCACCGGGGAGCTGTTTTTT. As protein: CASSYSAGTGELFF.

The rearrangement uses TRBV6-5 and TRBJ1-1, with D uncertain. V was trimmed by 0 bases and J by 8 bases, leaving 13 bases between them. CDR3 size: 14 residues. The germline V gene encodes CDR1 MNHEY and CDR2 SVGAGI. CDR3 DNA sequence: TGTGCCAGCAGTTACTCGCGGGCCCGGCGGGAAGCTTTCTTT. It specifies CASSYSRARREAFF.